These T cell receptor beta chains were read from a single sample in a study of identical twins. TCRdb analysed the 5' RACE reads with MiXCR anew, one entry per CDR3 protein. Here the sample spans roughly 250,000 distinct CDR3 sequences, roughly 7.5% being singletons. These same data were also listed under a study on yellow fever vaccine responses in identical twins.

Source material: CD8+ T cells sorted from blood. These receptors came from a woman aged 18-30 years in good health. CDR3s include the opening cysteine and the closing phenylalanine or tryptophan. The D gene is left open where the match is weak. Where a row states a size, it is once, few, many or the class of an expanded clone; other rows omit it.

V	length	J	size	D	CDR3	DNA
TRBV3-1	15	TRBJ1-1	few	.	CASSQYPEPNTEAFF	TGTGCCAGCAGCCAATATCCGGAGCCGAACACTGAAGCTTTCTTT
TRBV3-1	15	TRBJ2-7	.	TRBD1	CASSPVTGLPYEQYF	TGTGCCAGCAGCCCCGTGACAGGGCTTCCCTACGAGCAGTACTTC
TRBV12-3/TRBV12-4	14	TRBJ2-6	many	.	CASSKGTGANVLTF	TGTGCCAGCAGCAAGGGGACCGGGGCCAACGTCCTGACTTTC
TRBV4-1	16	TRBJ1-4	few	TRBD1	CASSQGTGGGSEKLFF	TGCGCCAGCAGCCAAGGGACAGGGGGCGGAAGTGAAAAACTGTTTTTT
TRBV27	17	TRBJ2-1	few	TRBD1	CASSITPGTGAYNEQFF	TGTGCCAGCAGCATTACCCCCGGGACAGGGGCCTACAATGAGCAGTTCTTC
TRBV29-1	16	TRBJ2-7	few	.	CSVEDLLGGKGVEQYF	TGCAGCGTTGAAGATCTTCTCGGCGGGAAGGGAGTCGAGCAGTACTTC
TRBV25-1	16	TRBJ1-2	.	.	CASSEYDGRLRGGYTF	TGTGCCAGCAGTGAATACGACGGCCGCCTACGGGGTGGCTACACCTTC
TRBV25-1	14	TRBJ1-5	many	TRBD1	CASGQGYSNQPQHF	TGTGCCAGCGGACAGGGCTATAGCAATCAGCCCCAGCATTTT
TRBV3-1	20	TRBJ1-4	few	TRBD1	CASSQEGQGVQPRHNEKLFF	TGTGCCAGCAGCCAAGAGGGACAGGGAGTACAGCCTAGACATAATGAAAAACTGTTTTTT
TRBV5-1	15	TRBJ2-2	.	TRBD1	CASSSGQGAAGELFF	TGCGCCAGCAGCTCGGGACAGGGGGCTGCCGGGGAGCTGTTTTTT
TRBV6-2/TRBV6-3	15	TRBJ1-3	.	.	CASSYFGGPGNTIYF	TGTGCCAGCAGTTACTTCGGGGGGCCCGGAAACACCATATATTTT
TRBV20-1	17	TRBJ2-3	once	TRBD1	CCASPPQDRGSTDTQYF	TGCTGTGCTAGTCCACCTCAAGACAGGGGGAGCACAGATACGCAGTATTTT
TRBV11-2	15	TRBJ2-5	.	.	CASSLGLGAVETQYF	TGTGCCAGCAGCTTAGGGCTGGGGGCAGTGGAGACCCAGTACTTC
TRBV7-8	11	TRBJ2-7	few	.	CASRGTHEQYF	TGTGCCAGCAGGGGAACCCACGAGCAGTACTTC
TRBV28	15	TRBJ2-7	.	TRBD1	CASSFGQGGAYEQYF	TGTGCCAGCAGTTTCGGACAGGGGGGGGCCTACGAGCAGTACTTC
TRBV2	11	TRBJ2-7	few	.	CAIGRALEQYF	TGTGCCATCGGACGGGCGTTGGAGCAGTACTTC
TRBV28	14	TRBJ1-2	few	.	CASSILGTNYGYTF	TGTGCCAGCAGCATCCTAGGTACCAACTATGGCTACACCTTC
TRBV18	17	TRBJ2-1	few	.	CASSPGVIERVDNEQFF	TGTGCCAGCTCACCCGGGGTAATCGAGCGGGTTGACAATGAGCAGTTCTTC
TRBV19	14	TRBJ2-1	few	.	CASSMWESHNEQFF	TGTGCCAGTAGTATGTGGGAGAGTCACAATGAGCAGTTCTTC
TRBV28	15	TRBJ1-6	.	TRBD1	CASSYGTGVNSPLHF	TGTGCCAGCAGTTACGGGACAGGGGTCAATTCACCCCTCCACTTT
TRBV20-1	13	TRBJ2-1	few	TRBD2	CSASGRAADEQFF	TGCAGTGCTAGCGGGAGGGCCGCGGATGAGCAGTTCTTC
TRBV5-1	15	TRBJ1-1	few	.	CASSLTGALATEAFF	TGCGCCAGCAGCTTGACGGGGGCGCTTGCCACTGAAGCTTTCTTT
TRBV29-1	13	TRBJ2-7	many	TRBD2	CSVALAGSYEQYF	TGCAGCGTTGCCCTAGCGGGCTCCTACGAGCAGTACTTC
TRBV21-1	13	TRBJ2-7	.	.	CASSKARHDEQYF	TGTGCCAGCAGCAAAGCGCGTCACGACGAGCAGTACTTC
TRBV7-9	16	TRBJ2-1	few	.	CASSFSSGFTHNEQFF	TGTGCCAGCAGCTTCTCATCTGGGTTTACACACAATGAGCAGTTCTTC
TRBV20-1	12	TRBJ2-2	.	.	CSALGGTGELFF	TGCAGTGCCCTGGGGGGAACCGGGGAGCTGTTTTTT
TRBV20-1	11	TRBJ2-2	once	.	CSARIAGELFF	TGCAGTGCTAGGATCGCCGGGGAGCTGTTTTTT
TRBV7-9	12	TRBJ2-3	many	TRBD1	CASRQGIDTQYF	TGTGCCAGCAGACAGGGGATAGATACGCAGTATTTT
TRBV5-5	15	TRBJ2-5	few	TRBD1	CASSPPGTEQETQYF	TGTGCCAGCAGCCCCCCCGGGACAGAACAAGAGACCCAGTACTTC
TRBV28	16	TRBJ2-7	few	.	CASSWVVGGSSYEQYF	TGTGCCAGCAGTTGGGTTGTTGGGGGATCCTCCTACGAGCAGTACTTC
TRBV6-4	14	TRBJ2-1	.	TRBD1	CASSRDSDYNEQFF	TGTGCCAGCAGCCGGGACAGCGACTACAATGAGCAGTTCTTC
TRBV29-1	16	TRBJ2-1	few	TRBD2	CSVDFGTSGIYNEQFF	TGCAGCGTTGACTTTGGGACTAGCGGGATCTACAATGAGCAGTTCTTC
TRBV7-8	15	TRBJ2-4	many	.	CASSLYRASKNIQYF	TGTGCCAGCAGCTTGTACAGGGCGTCCAAAAACATTCAGTACTTC
TRBV24-1	17	TRBJ2-2	many	TRBD1	CATSDFGTGSNTGELFF	TGTGCCACCAGTGATTTCGGGACAGGGAGTAACACCGGGGAGCTGTTTTTT
TRBV7-9	15	TRBJ2-3	many	.	CASSLAQGNTDTQYF	TGTGCCAGCAGCTTAGCCCAGGGTAACACAGATACGCAGTATTTT
TRBV7-8	15	TRBJ2-7	few	TRBD2	CASSLGAGAAYEQYF	TGTGCCAGCAGCCTCGGAGCGGGAGCGGCCTACGAGCAGTACTTC
TRBV4-1	14	TRBJ2-7	.	.	CASSQEGSVYEQYF	TGCGCCAGCAGCCAAGAGGGAAGCGTCTACGAGCAGTACTTC
TRBV27	16	TRBJ2-1	few	TRBD2	CASSHASGRAYNEQFF	TGTGCCAGCAGCCATGCTAGCGGGAGGGCTTACAATGAGCAGTTCTTC
TRBV27	16	TRBJ2-7	many	.	CASSLVRQAPSYEQYF	TGTGCCAGCAGTCTAGTGAGACAGGCGCCCTCCTACGAGCAGTACTTC
TRBV6-5	16	TRBJ2-5	.	TRBD2	CASSSGLAGAKETQYF	TGTGCCAGCAGTTCCGGACTAGCGGGGGCGAAAGAGACCCAGTACTTC
TRBV6-2/TRBV6-3	17	TRBJ2-2	few	TRBD2	CASSYVLAGDSTGELFF	TGTGCCAGCAGTTACGTCCTAGCGGGAGATAGCACCGGGGAGCTGTTTTTT
TRBV7-9	15	TRBJ2-1	many	.	CASSLDGTDYNEQFF	TGTGCCAGCAGCTTAGATGGGACGGACTACAATGAGCAGTTCTTC
TRBV9	12	TRBJ1-2	many	.	CASSPELDGYTF	TGTGCCAGCAGCCCAGAATTGGATGGCTACACCTTC
TRBV13	17	TRBJ2-3	.	TRBD2	CASSGLAGDYGSDTQYF	TGTGCCAGCAGCGGACTAGCGGGAGACTATGGGTCAGATACGCAGTATTTT
TRBV24-1	10	TRBJ2-4	.	.	CAPSNHIQYF	TGTGCCCCAAGCAATCACATTCAGTACTTC
TRBV7-3	15	TRBJ2-5	.	TRBD2	CASSTSGSGGETQYF	TGTGCCAGCAGCACTAGCGGGAGCGGGGGAGAGACCCAGTACTTC
TRBV4-1	12	TRBJ1-1	.	TRBD1	CASRQGSSEAFF	TGCGCCAGCCGACAGGGGAGTTCTGAAGCTTTCTTT
TRBV5-1	12	TRBJ2-1	many	.	CASSLDGNEQFF	TGTGCCAGCAGTTTGGACGGCAATGAGCAGTTCTTC